The next 27 T cell receptor beta chains were all read from a single sample in a study of metastatic and nonmetastatic thyroid tumors. All patients reached thyroid surgery having received no treatment beforehand. MiXCR reprocessed the PCR reads for TCRdb. This table has tens of thousands of clones, around 12% appearing once. The sample comprised blood. All receptors come from a female donor with papillary thyroid cancer or a benign thyroid nodule (not recorded which). Some clones in this sample may be carry-over from other donors' samples.

In its sample, this clone was seen a few times. A read error may produce the germline difference seen at one junction end. The chain couples TRBV27 to TRBJ2-1, with a tentative D call TRBD1 (7 bases). This CDR3 is 15 amino acids long. Looked up from germline, CDR1 is MNHEY and CDR2 is SMNVEV (reference sequence). The DNA for the CDR3 is TGTGCCATCAGTTTAAACAGGGGCGGGGTTGTTGAGCAGTTCTTC. It yields the protein CAISLNRGGVVEQFF.

With respect to this clone: The same CDR3 can be traced to other DNA sequences in this sample. This chain links TRBV20-1 with TRBJ1-5; a possible D gene is TRBD1 (6 bases). Looked up from germline, CDR1 is DFQATT and CDR2 is SNEGSKA (reference sequence). The CDR3 covers 13 residues. The V and J ends lost 3 bases and 5 bases respectively, with 11 bases between them. The CDR3 sequence is CSARGGRDQPQHF. CDR3 DNA sequence: TGCAGTGCTAGGGGGGGGCGCGATCAGCCCCAGCATTTT.

In regard to this clone: At one end, the junction sequence differs from germline, possibly due to a read error. The chain has TRBV29-1 and TRBJ2-5; a weak D match, TRBD1 (6 bases). CDR1 SQVTM and CDR2 ANQGSEA come from the germline V gene. The CDR3 loop spans 13 amino acids. The CDR3 coding sequence is TGCATCGTTCGCCACAGGGTCCAAGAGACCCAGTACTTC. Translation gives CIVRHRVQETQYF.

This clone was picked up many times. The CDR3 DNA is TGTGCCAGCAGCCCCACTAGCGGGAGCGACAATGAGCAGTTCTTC. Its protein product is CASSPTSGSDNEQFF. The chain employs TRBV7-6 and TRBJ2-1, with 11 bases matching TRBD2. The CDR3 covers 15 residues. Unmatched junction bases numbered 5, after V lost 5 bases and J lost 5 bases. Germline CDR1 reads SGHVS; CDR2 reads FNYEAQ.

This clone has a count of ten or more. The genes are TRBV4-1 and TRBJ1-4; 7 bases map to TRBD1. There are 19 residues in the CDR3. Germline CDR1 and CDR2: MGHRA and YSYEKL. V was pared by 4 bases and J by 3 bases, with 17 bases of the junction left unmatched. CDR3 sequence: CASSLPGTASMVANEKLFF. CDR3 sequence (DNA): TGCGCCAGCAGCCTACCCGGGACAGCCTCAATGGTAGCTAATGAAAAACTGTTTTTT.

This clone was recorded many times. The rearrangement links TRBV12-3 or TRBV12-4 to TRBJ2-3, with 11 positions matching TRBD2. The CDR3 has 17 amino acids. V shed 3 bases and J 4 bases; nucleotides not matched to a gene: 9. CDR3 in DNA: TGTGCCAGCAGTTTTCGGCTAGCGGGGGGAAGGGCAGATACGCAGTATTTT. Translation: CASSFRLAGGRADTQYF.

This clone was picked up many times. It is likely a read error, because the conserved phenylalanine at the end of the CDR3 is missing. The DNA is left out, because the CDR3 cannot be placed on it with certainty; the CDR3 is given as TCRdb lists it. The genes are TRBV7-3 and TRBJ2-1; TRBD2 was called by the table and not checked on the DNA. The CDR3 is made up of 8 amino acids, end residues included. Germline CDR1 is SGHTA and CDR2 is FQGTGA. CDR3 amino acids: CASSSLAG.

In this sample, this clone is medium-sized. The chain is built from TRBV6-1 and TRBJ1-6, with a tentative D call TRBD1 (5 bases). Trimming pared 8 bases from V and 9 bases from J, leaving 14 bases between. The germline CDR1 and CDR2 sequences are MNHNS and SASEGT. The CDR3 loop spans 13 amino acids. The CDR3 loop is CASDEGWGSPLHF. DNA of the CDR3: TGTGCCAGCGACGAGGGGTGGGGTTCACCCCTCCACTTT.

This clone has a handful of counts. The CDR3 DNA reads TGTGCCAGCTATGCCGGCATTCTTGGAAACACCATATATTTT. Its translation is CASYAGILGNTIYF. The V gene is TRBV6-1, the J gene TRBJ1-3; D remains ambiguous. Germline-derived CDR1 and CDR2 are MNHNS and SASEGT. The CDR3 runs to 14 residues. V lost 8 bases and J lost 3, with 14 bases in between.

This clone has at least ten counts. V is TRBV20-1 and J is TRBJ1-1; a weak D match, TRBD1 (5 bases). Between the trimmed V and J ends, which lost 6 bases and 1 base, there was a span of 15 bases. In germline, CDR1 is DFQATT, CDR2 SNEGSKA (reference sequence). The CDR3 sequence is 14 residues long. The CDR3 region is CSAVRQRGNTEAFF. The CDR3 DNA reads as TGCAGTGCCGTTAGACAGAGAGGGAACACTGAAGCTTTCTTT.

This clone is labeled as medium-sized. This rearrangement joins TRBV6-2 or TRBV6-3 to TRBJ1-5; TRBD1 aligns across 7 bases. V lost 6 bases to trimming and J lost 5 bases; unmatched junction nucleotides: 10. Looked up from germline, CDR1 is MNHEY and CDR2 is SVGEGT. This CDR3 region has 15 residues. CDR3 in amino acids: CASRPRTGGDQPQHF. The CDR3 DNA follows: TGTGCCAGCAGACCCCGGACAGGAGGGGATCAGCCCCAGCATTTT.

This clone was seen at least ten times. V usage is TRBV7-9 and J usage is TRBJ2-7, with TRBD1 matching over 9 bases. CDR1 is SEHNR, CDR2 FQNEAQ, per germline (reference sequence). V lost 4 bases, J lost 2 bases, and 3 bases stayed unmatched. This CDR3 region has 14 residues. The CDR3 coding sequence is TGTGCCAGCAGCTCCGGGACAGGGACCTACGAGCAGTACTTC. It translates to CASSSGTGTYEQYF. Based on the CDR3 plus reference TRBV7-9 and TRBJ2-7, the full variable domain is DTGVSQNPRHKITKRGQNVTFRCDPISEHNRLYWYRQTLGQGPEFLTYFQNEAQLEKSRLLSDRFSAERPKGSFSTLEIQRTEQGDSAMYLCASSSGTGTYEQYFGPGTRLTVT.

This clone was detected ten times or more. The V gene is TRBV20-1, the J gene TRBJ1-6; no firm D call. Germline V gene sequence: CDR1 DFQATT, CDR2 SNEGSKA (reference sequence). V was clipped by 3 bases and J by 0 bases, with 12 bases between them. The CDR3 runs to 16 residues. Written as DNA, the CDR3 is TGCAGTGCTAGGCCGACGGGCCGCTCCTATAATTCACCCCTCCACTTT. Its translation is CSARPTGRSYNSPLHF.

This clone has at least ten counts. The chain couples TRBV3-1 to TRBJ1-3; D is uncertain. The V end was cut by 3 bases, the J end by 0 bases, with 15 bases between. Per germline, CDR1 LGHDT and CDR2 YNNKEL (reference sequence). This CDR3 has 17 amino acids. CDR3 in DNA: TGTGCCAGCAGCCATTGGGTCGGGCGGCCCTCTGGAAACACCATATATTTT. Amino acids: CASSHWVGRPSGNTIYF.

The rearrangement links TRBV12-3 or TRBV12-4 to TRBJ2-7; 10 bases are shared with TRBD2. V gave up 6 bases and J gave up 1 base; unmatched junction bases: 3. This CDR3 spans 14 amino acids. This CDR3 is CASRNSGRSYEQYF. CDR3 nucleotide sequence: TGTGCCAGCAGAAATAGCGGGAGGTCCTACGAGCAGTACTTC.

A remark on this clone: At one of its ends the junction is not consistent with the germline gene, which may arise from a read error. This chain links TRBV11-2 with TRBJ1-2, with TRBD1 matching 7 bases. This CDR3 contains 16 residues. CDR1 is SGHAT, CDR2 FQNNGV, per germline. CDR3 in amino acids: CASSSGQAKTPYGYNF. The CDR3 coding sequence is TGTGCAAGCAGCTCTGGACAGGCCAAGACCCCATATGGCTACAACTTC. The complete variable domain, with remaining parts taken from reference TRBV11-2 and TRBJ1-2, reads EAGVAQSPRYKIIEKRQSVAFWCNPISGHATLYWYQQILGQGPKLLIQFQNNGVVDDSQLPKDRFSAERLKGVDSTLKIQPAKLEDSAVYLCASSSGQAKTPYGYNFGSGTRLTVV.

This clone was detected ten times or more. The chain is built from TRBV18 and TRBJ1-4, with D possibly matching TRBD1 (5 bases). Looked up from germline, CDR1 is KGHSH and CDR2 is LQKENI. This CDR3 has 13 residues. V was cut by 5 bases and J by 8 bases, with 12 bases left in between. The CDR3: CASSATVSEKLFF. CDR3 DNA sequence: TGTGCCAGCTCAGCGACAGTTTCCGAAAAACTGTTTTTT.

This clone appeared a few times. The junction differs from germline at one of its ends, possibly a read error. The chain carries TRBV12-5 and TRBJ2-1, with D perhaps TRBD2 (5 bases). The germline gives CDR1 LGHNT, CDR2 FRNRAP. The CDR3 is 17 residues long. CDR3 protein: CASGLATRASSYNEQSF. CDR3 coding DNA: TGTGCTAGTGGTCTCGCCACGCGGGCAAGCTCCTACAATGAGCAGTCCTTC.

This clone was counted ten times or more. The rearrangement uses TRBV13 and TRBJ2-2; D is perhaps TRBD1 (6 bases). Germline V gene lookup returns CDR1 PRHDT and CDR2 FYEKMQ (reference sequence). This CDR3 region has 15 residues. The ends were cut back, 5 bases at V and 5 bases at J, with 15 bases in the middle. CDR3 nucleotide sequence: TGTGCCAGCAGCCTCGTGGGGGCAGGGACCGGGGAGCTGTTTTTT. This translates into CASSLVGAGTGELFF. Variable domain in full (rest from reference TRBV13 and TRBJ2-2): AAGVIQSPRHLIKEKRETATLKCYPIPRHDTVYWYQQGPGQDPQFLISFYEKMQSDKGSIPDRFSAQQFSDYHSELNMSSLELGDSALYFCASSLVGAGTGELFFGEGSRLTVL.

This clone was seen many times. The chain uses TRBV9 and TRBJ2-1; 10 bases match TRBD1. The CDR3 loop spans 18 amino acids. Unmatched junction bases numbered 15, after V lost 0 bases and J lost 9 bases. Germline loops: CDR1 SGDLS, CDR2 YYNGEE. The CDR3 is CASSVAPRRDRGDGEQFF. CDR3 DNA: TGTGCCAGCAGCGTAGCACCAAGACGGGACAGGGGAGATGGTGAGCAGTTCTTC.

This clone showed up just once. The chain uses TRBV7-2 and TRBJ2-5; possibly TRBD2 for D (6 bases). The germline gives CDR1 SGHTA, CDR2 FQGNSA. The CDR3 runs to 14 residues. The ends were cut back, 1 base at V and 2 bases at J, with 8 bases in the middle. CDR3 in amino acids: CASSLGSGQETQYF. CDR3 nucleotides: TGTGCCAGCAGCTTAGGAAGCGGGCAAGAGACCCAGTACTTC.

In this sample, this clone turned up many times. The chain carries TRBV28 and TRBJ2-2, with D hard to call. The V end was cut by 2 bases, the J end by 5 bases, with 6 bases between. This CDR3 comprises 13 residues. The V gene's germline CDR1 is MDHEN and CDR2 SYDVKM. CDR3 nucleotides: TGTGCCAGCAGTTTACTCTATACCGGGGAGCTGTTTTTT. This codes for CASSLLYTGELFF. Using reference TRBV28 and TRBJ2-2 for the parts outside the CDR3, the full variable domain is DVKVTQSSRYLVKRTGEKVFLECVQDMDHENMFWYRQDPGLGLRLIYFSYDVKMKEKGDIPEGYSVSREKKERFSLILESASTNQTSMYLCASSLLYTGELFFGEGSRLTVL.

At least ten counts were recorded for this clone. The J gene is TRBJ1-2, the V gene TRBV30, with 8 bases aligning to TRBD1. Germline CDR1 reads GTSNPN; CDR2 reads SVGIG (reference sequence). V shed 7 bases and J 0 bases; nucleotides not matched to a gene: 4. This CDR3 has 13 amino acids. The CDR3 coding sequence is TGTGCCTACACGACAGGGGCTAACTATGGCTACACCTTC. Translated: CAYTTGANYGYTF.

The sample holds many counts of this clone. This CDR3 reads CASSFADYEQYF. The CDR3 coding sequence is TGTGCCAGCAGTTTCGCTGACTACGAGCAGTACTTC. The gene calls are TRBV2 and TRBJ2-7, with no clear D. The germline gives CDR1 SNHLY, CDR2 FYNNEI. CDR3 size: 12 residues. V lost 5 bases, J lost 3 bases, and 8 bases lay in between.

This clone is medium-sized (0.01 to 0.1%). The chain employs TRBV6-4 and TRBJ1-6; no clear D gene. Germline values: CDR1 MRHNA, CDR2 SNTAGT. The CDR3 runs 13 residues. V lost 0 bases and J lost 10, with 7 bases in between. The CDR3 loop reads CASSDSGVSPLHF. The DNA for the CDR3 is TGTGCCAGCAGTGACTCCGGGGTCTCACCCCTCCACTTT.

The chain recombines TRBV6-2 or TRBV6-3 with TRBJ1-2; TRBD1 might be the D (6 bases). The CDR3 length is 15 residues. Trimming took 8 bases from V and 4 from J, leaving 20 bases between them. CDR1 MNHEY and CDR2 SVGEGT come from the germline V gene. CDR3 DNA sequence: TGTGCCAGCGACCAGGGGAGGGGAAGGAGCTATGGCTACACCTTC. Translating it yields CASDQGRGRSYGYTF.

This clone was found many times. V usage is TRBV12-5 and J usage is TRBJ2-1; TRBD2 aligns across 14 bases. CDR3 length equals 19 residues. Trimming took 5 bases from V and 6 from J; bases not matched to a gene: 15. Germline lookup yields CDR1 LGHNT and CDR2 FRNRAP. The CDR3: CASGPYTLRTSGGSNEQFF. The CDR3 nucleotides read TGTGCTAGTGGTCCTTACACCCTTCGGACTAGCGGGGGGTCCAATGAGCAGTTCTTC. Looking up the rest from reference TRBV12-5 and TRBJ2-1 gives the full variable domain: DARVTQTPRHKVTEMGQEVTMRCQPILGHNTVFWYRQTMMQGLELLAYFRNRAPLDDSGMPKDRFSAEMPDATLATLKIQPSEPRDSAVYFCASGPYTLRTSGGSNEQFFGPGTRLTVL.